This TCR beta chain was sequenced in a study of PD-1 blockade in classical Hodgkin lymphoma. Study-wide results and caveats: Patients who began taking nivolumab under 1 year after ASCT were left out.

Notes on this clone: What it binds is unknown.

All patients experienced relapse after autologous stem cell transplantation, and brentuximab vedotin exposure was variable. The CDR3 spans 13 residues. Germline CDR1 is SGHDT and CDR2 is YYEEEE. The V end lost 2 bases, the J end lost 5 bases, and 11 bases lay between the germline ends. Sequencing was performed with immunoSEQ multiplex PCR; in TCRdb, only in-frame clones are kept and a portion is missing. The repertoire holds more than 30,000 clones, around 90% seen once, with 7% to 8% in the top ten. Source: peripheral blood mononuclear cells (PBMCs), taken before the second cycle of nivolumab. The clonotype was recovered from a human donor with classical Hodgkin lymphoma. The chain is built from TRBV5-6 and TRBJ2-7, with unresolved D. The chain's CDR3 is CASSFGPGDEQYF. For the CDR3, the DNA is TGTGCCAGCAGCTTTGGGCCAGGCGACGAGCAGTACTTC.